A single T cell receptor (beta chain) is shown here with its context. V lost 4 bases to trimming and J lost 0 bases, with 14 bases between them. This CDR3 has 16 residues. The V gene's germline CDR1 is SGHDT and CDR2 YYEEEE. This entry belongs to a study of Ad26.COV2.S vaccination and SARS-CoV-2 variants. Generated by immunoSEQ multiplex PCR, the TCRdb table keeps only in-frame clones and is missing some. The sample has 350,000 to 450,000 clones; roughly 94% are singletons. Source: peripheral blood, taken after recovery from COVID-19. This sequence joins TRBV5-6 and TRBJ1-3; the D is unclear. The receptor was derived from a human donor who had recovered from COVID-19. The CDR3 DNA is TGTGCCAGCAGCCCCGTGGGCCAACTCTCTGGAAACACCATATATTTT. Its translation: CASSPVGQLSGNTIYF.